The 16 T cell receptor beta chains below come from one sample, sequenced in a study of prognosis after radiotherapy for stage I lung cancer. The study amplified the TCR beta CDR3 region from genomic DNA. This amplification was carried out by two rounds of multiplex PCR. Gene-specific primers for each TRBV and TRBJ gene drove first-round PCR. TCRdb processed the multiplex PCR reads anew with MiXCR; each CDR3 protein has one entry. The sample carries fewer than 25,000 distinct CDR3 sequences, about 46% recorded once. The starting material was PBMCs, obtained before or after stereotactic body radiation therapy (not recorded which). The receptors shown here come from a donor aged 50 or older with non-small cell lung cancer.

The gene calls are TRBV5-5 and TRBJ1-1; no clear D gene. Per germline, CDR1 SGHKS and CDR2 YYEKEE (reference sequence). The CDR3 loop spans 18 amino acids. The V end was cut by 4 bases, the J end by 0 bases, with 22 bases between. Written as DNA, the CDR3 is TGTGCCAGCAGCCAGCCAACCCGACGCCTTAGCATGAACACTGAAGCTTTCTTT. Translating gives CASSQPTRRLSMNTEAFF. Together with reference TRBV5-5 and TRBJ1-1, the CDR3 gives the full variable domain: DAGVTQSPTHLIKTRGQQVTLRCSPISGHKSVSWYQQVLGQGPQFIFQYYEKEERGRGNFPDRFSARQFPNYSSELNVNALLLGDSALYLCASSQPTRRLSMNTEAFFGQGTRLTVV.

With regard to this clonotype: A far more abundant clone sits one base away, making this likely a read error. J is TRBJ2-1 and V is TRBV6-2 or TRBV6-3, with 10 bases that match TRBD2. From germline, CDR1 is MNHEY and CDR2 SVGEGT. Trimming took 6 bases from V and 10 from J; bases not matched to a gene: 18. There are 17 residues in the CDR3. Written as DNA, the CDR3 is TGTGCCAGCAGGCCCTCCGGGACTAGCGTTTCCCTTGGGGAGCAGTTCTTC. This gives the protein CASRPSGTSVSLGEQFF.

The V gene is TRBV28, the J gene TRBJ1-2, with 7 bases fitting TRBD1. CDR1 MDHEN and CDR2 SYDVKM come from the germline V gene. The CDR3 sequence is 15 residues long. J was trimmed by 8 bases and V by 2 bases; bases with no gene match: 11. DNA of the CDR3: TGTGCCAGCAGTTTAGGGCAGGGGGTCTTAGAAGGCTACACCTTC. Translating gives CASSLGQGVLEGYTF.

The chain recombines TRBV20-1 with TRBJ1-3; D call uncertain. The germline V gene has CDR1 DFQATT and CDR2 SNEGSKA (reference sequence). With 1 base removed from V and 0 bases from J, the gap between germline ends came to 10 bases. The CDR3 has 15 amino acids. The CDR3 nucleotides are TGCAGTGCTAGAGCCCTAAGCAACTCTGGAAACACCATATATTTT. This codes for CSARALSNSGNTIYF.

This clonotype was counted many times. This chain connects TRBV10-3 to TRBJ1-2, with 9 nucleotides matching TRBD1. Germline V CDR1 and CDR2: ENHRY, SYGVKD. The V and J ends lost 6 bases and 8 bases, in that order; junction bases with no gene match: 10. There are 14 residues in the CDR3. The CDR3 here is CAIRAQGAGEGYTF. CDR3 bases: TGTGCCATCAGGGCACAGGGGGCTGGGGAAGGCTACACCTTC.

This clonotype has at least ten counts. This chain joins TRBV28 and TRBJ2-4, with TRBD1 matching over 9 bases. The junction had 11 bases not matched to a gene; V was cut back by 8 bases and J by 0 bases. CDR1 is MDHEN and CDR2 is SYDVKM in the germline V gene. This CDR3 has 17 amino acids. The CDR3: CASSGTGRALAKNIQYF. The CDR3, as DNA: TGTGCCAGCTCCGGGACAGGGAGGGCCTTAGCCAAAAACATTCAGTACTTC.

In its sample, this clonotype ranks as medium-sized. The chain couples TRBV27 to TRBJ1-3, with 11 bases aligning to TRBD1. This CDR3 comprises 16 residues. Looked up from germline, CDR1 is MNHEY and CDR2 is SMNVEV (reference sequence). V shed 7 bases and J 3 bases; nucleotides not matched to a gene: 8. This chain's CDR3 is CASTFRDRGNGNTIYF. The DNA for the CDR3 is TGTGCCAGCACCTTCCGGGACAGGGGGAATGGAAACACCATATATTTT.

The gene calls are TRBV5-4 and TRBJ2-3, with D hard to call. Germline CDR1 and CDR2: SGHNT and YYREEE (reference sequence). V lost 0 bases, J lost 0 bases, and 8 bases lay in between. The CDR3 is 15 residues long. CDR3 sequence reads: CASSLDLVSTDTQYF. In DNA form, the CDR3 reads TGTGCCAGCAGCTTGGATCTGGTTAGCACAGATACGCAGTATTTT. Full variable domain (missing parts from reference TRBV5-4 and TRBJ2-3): ETGVTQSPTHLIKTRGQQVTLRCSSQSGHNTVSWYQQALGQGPQFIFQYYREEENGRGNFPPRFSGLQFPNYSSELNVNALELDDSALYLCASSLDLVSTDTQYFGPGTRLTVL.

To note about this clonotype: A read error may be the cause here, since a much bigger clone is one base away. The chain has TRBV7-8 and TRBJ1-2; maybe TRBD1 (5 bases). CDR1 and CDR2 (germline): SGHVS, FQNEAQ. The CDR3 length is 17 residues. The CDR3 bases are TGTGCCAGCATCCCCGGGGGAGGGGCGTCCCTTAACTCTGGCTACACCTTC. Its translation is CASIPGGGASLNSGYTF.

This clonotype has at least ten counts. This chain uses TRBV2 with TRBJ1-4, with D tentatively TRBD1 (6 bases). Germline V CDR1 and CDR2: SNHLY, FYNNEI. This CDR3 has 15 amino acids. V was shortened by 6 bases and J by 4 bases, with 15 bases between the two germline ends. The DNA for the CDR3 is TGTGCCAGCAGAATTCGGACAGACTTTAATGAAAAACTGTTTTTT. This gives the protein CASRIRTDFNEKLFF.

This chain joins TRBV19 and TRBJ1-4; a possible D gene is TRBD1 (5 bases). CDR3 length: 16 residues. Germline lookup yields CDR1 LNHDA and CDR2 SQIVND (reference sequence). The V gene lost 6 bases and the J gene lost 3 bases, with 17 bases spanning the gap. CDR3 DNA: TGTGCCAGTAGGACTGGACTGGTAGGGGCTAATGAAAAACTGTTTTTT. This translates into CASRTGLVGANEKLFF.

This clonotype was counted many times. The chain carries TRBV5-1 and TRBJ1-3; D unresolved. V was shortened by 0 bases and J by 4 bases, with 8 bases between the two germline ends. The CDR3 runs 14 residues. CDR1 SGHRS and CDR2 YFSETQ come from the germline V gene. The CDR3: CASSLESFGNTIYF. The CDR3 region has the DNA TGCGCCAGCAGCTTGGAAAGTTTCGGAAACACCATATATTTT.

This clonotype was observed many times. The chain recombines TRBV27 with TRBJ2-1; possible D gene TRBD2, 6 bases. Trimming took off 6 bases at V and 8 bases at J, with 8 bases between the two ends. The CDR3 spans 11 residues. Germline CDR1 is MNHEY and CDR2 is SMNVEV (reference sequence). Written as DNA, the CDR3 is TGTGCCAGCAGGGGAGGTCATGAGCAGTTCTTC. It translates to CASRGGHEQFF.

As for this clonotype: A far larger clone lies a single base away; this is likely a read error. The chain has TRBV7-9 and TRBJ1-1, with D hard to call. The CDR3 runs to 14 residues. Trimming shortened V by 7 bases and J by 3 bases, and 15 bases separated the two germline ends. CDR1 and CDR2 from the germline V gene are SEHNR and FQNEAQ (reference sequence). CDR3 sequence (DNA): TGTGCCAGCACCCTTATTGCAGCCTACACTGAAGCTTTCTTT. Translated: CASTLIAAYTEAFF.

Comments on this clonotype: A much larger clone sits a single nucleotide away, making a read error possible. The CDR3 coding sequence is TGTGCCAGCAGTTTCACGTCGAGAGGGCCTCAAGGGGACACTGAAGCTTTCTTT. As protein: CASSFTSRGPQGDTEAFF. This chain uses TRBV6-2 or TRBV6-3 with TRBJ1-1; maybe TRBD1 (5 bases). V lost 4 bases to trimming and J lost 3 bases, with 24 bases between them. This CDR3 region has 18 residues. The V gene's germline CDR1 is MNHEY and CDR2 SVGEGT.

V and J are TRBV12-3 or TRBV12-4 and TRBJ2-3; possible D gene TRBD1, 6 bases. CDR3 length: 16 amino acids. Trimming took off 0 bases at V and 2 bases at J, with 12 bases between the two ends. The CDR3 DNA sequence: TGTGCCAGCAGTTTAGCGGTGGACAGCACCACAGATACGCAGTATTTT. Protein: CASSLAVDSTTDTQYF.